The T cell receptor beta chain under discussion was sequenced for a study of cytomegalovirus exposure and HLA in healthy donors (dated by TCRdb to between 2016 and 2019). General notes on the study: A later analysis indicated that the 120 or so validation repertoires were generated on the platform also employed for the 700 or so repertoires of the first cohort. The study was designed to test whether signatures of past pathogen exposure could be identified by cataloging public T cell receptors. Besides the first cohort of 500 to 700 subjects, a separate validation cohort made up of 120 different subjects was used. High-throughput TCR immunosequencing, statistical association of individual TCRs with disease status, and machine learning were combined to predict cytomegalovirus infection status.

The germline V end is reduced by 8 bases and the J end by 4 bases; junction bases left unmatched: 8. CDR1 SEHNR and CDR2 FQNEAQ were looked up in the germline V gene (reference sequence). From the cysteine up to the phenylalanine, the CDR3 has a length of 15 residues. Just CDR3 DNA is preserved here, 45 bases in frame from base 1. The library was generated by the immunoSEQ multiplex PCR assay. As for the original processing: A statistical classification framework was built for diagnosing cytomegalovirus status from the catalog of TCR beta chain sequences. As stored in TCRdb, this immuneACCESS dataset retains in-frame rearrangements with V and J assigned. A fraction of the clones does not appear; measured against another copy, unresolved V genes explain less than half of the discrepancy, and the remainder lacks a known reason. That table furnishes V, J and clone size, whereas the DNA furnished D and trimming. Present in this sample are about 130,000 clones, around nine tenths of which were seen just once. About 2% of the sample goes to the ten largest clones.

Findings and caveats that apply to the study as a whole: In the study, approximately 160 TCR beta chains were listed as associated with cytomegalovirus. A few of the identified cytomegalovirus-associated TCR beta chains were confirmed in vitro to be specific for cytomegalovirus antigens. Most TCR sequences were seen in very few donors, while some public TCRs were found in many individuals. Subsequent analysis determined that TCRs grouped into clusters in the first cohort also showed a tendency toward co-occurrence across the 120 or so validation repertoires, and 94% of cluster scores exceeded 0. In both the original and validation cohorts, the classifier was reported to diagnose cytomegalovirus status with high specificity and sensitivity. A later analysis lacked HLA typing for the validation cohort, so it scored co-occurrence in that cohort across all 110 or so repertoires. According to the authors, the approach could potentially be generalized to other disease states and immunological phenotypes.

Donors formed part of the validation cohort, which comprised 95 to 150 subjects and was distinct from the first cohort of 550 to 850 subjects. With regard to this clone: What antigen it recognizes has not been identified. The record has no base qualities; no much larger clone is one base away.

The chain joins TRBV7-9 to TRBJ2-6; TRBD1 matches 7 bases in the middle. The sequence derives from a woman between 18 and 30 years old in good health and CMV-seronegative. Sequencing was carried out using PBMCs. The DNA is TGTGCCAGCGGCCCAACAGGGGCAGGGGCCAACGTCCTGACTTTC. It translates as CASGPTGAGANVLTF.